This TCR beta chain was documented in a study of cytomegalovirus exposure and HLA in healthy donors. General observations from the study: An assumption of roughly uniform sequencing depth across donors underlay the presence/absence analyses.

In the PCR, 60 Vbeta and 13 Jbeta primers were used. Clones were sequenced by immunoSEQ multiplex PCR, and TCRdb holds only the in-frame ones, with some missing. The sample consists of about 140,000 clones, more than 75% of them appearing once. It was healthy bone marrow donors who served as donors. This clone was counted between two and nine times. Its antigen is as yet unknown. The specimen was PBMCs. The sequence came from a young man in good health and CMV-seropositive.

CDR3 DNA: TGTGCCAGCAGCCAATTGGGGGCTCCGGTGGCTTTCTTT. Encoded protein: CASSQLGAPVAFF. The chain links TRBV14 to TRBJ1-1, with D perhaps TRBD1 (6 bases). Trimming cost V 2 bases and J 11 bases, with 15 bases left between them. Germline CDR1 is SGHDN and CDR2 is FVKESK. The CDR3 consists of 13 residues.